What follows are 32 T cell receptor beta chains derived from one specimen sequenced in a study of brain metastases from non-small cell lung cancer. Method: immunoSEQ multiplex PCR; TCRdb's copy keeps in-frame clones and lacks some. The sample comprises roughly 2,500 clones, roughly 84% of which are singletons, and less than 8.5% rests with the top ten. Material for sequencing was primary lung tumor tissue. These TCRs come from a donor aged 40 or over with non-small cell lung cancer.

The V gene is TRBV7-2, the J gene TRBJ2-4, with D tentatively TRBD2 (5 bases). CDR1 SGHTA and CDR2 FQGNSA come from the germline V gene. CDR3 length: 14 amino acids. V was cut by 4 bases and J by 11 bases, with 18 bases left in between. The DNA of the CDR3 is TGTGCCAGCAGCTCAGACGGGGTCCAGCCCCTTCAGTACTTC. Protein product: CASSSDGVQPLQYF.

This chain links TRBV6-4 with TRBJ1-2; TRBD1 might be the D (6 bases). The CDR3 length is 15 residues. The germline V and J ends were trimmed by 6 bases and 4 bases, with 18 bases remaining between them. The germline V gene encodes CDR1 MRHNA and CDR2 SNTAGT. The CDR3: CASSPSRQVLYGYTF. The DNA for the CDR3 is TGTGCCAGCAGCCCAAGCAGACAGGTCCTCTATGGCTACACCTTC.

This rearrangement joins TRBV2 to TRBJ1-4, with D possibly being TRBD1 (6 bases). The germline gives CDR1 SNHLY, CDR2 FYNNEI. V lost 7 bases and J lost 7, with 13 bases in between. This CDR3 has 13 residues. CDR3 in DNA: TGTGCCAGCAAAAGGGGGTTAGGTGAAAAACTGTTTTTT. Protein: CASKRGLGEKLFF. Combining the CDR3 with reference TRBV2 and TRBJ1-4 gives the whole variable domain EPEVTQTPSHQVTQMGQEVILRCVPISNHLYFYWYRQILGQKVEFLVSFYNNEISEKSEIFDDQFSVERPDGSNFTLKIRSTKLEDSAMYFCASKRGLGEKLFFGSGTQLSVL.

This clone was found once. The CDR3 loop reads CASSYRETQYF. CDR3 sequence (DNA): TGTGCCAGCAGTTACAGGGAGACCCAGTACTTC. This chain joins TRBV6-5 and TRBJ2-5, with D hard to call. Deletions cut 2 bases from V and 5 bases from J, with 3 bases between. Germline V lookup: CDR1 MNHEY, CDR2 SVGAGI. This CDR3 spans 11 amino acids.

V is TRBV27 and J is TRBJ1-1, with D uncertain. Looked up from germline, CDR1 is MNHEY and CDR2 is SMNVEV (reference sequence). The CDR3 totals 14 residues. Trimming left V 2 bases short and J 1 base short, with 8 bases between. Here the CDR3 reads CASSLMGGNTEAFF. CDR3 nucleotides: TGTGCCAGCAGTTTAATGGGTGGGAACACTGAAGCTTTCTTT.

A remark on this clone: Sequence at one end of the junction differs from germline and may be a read error. V gene TRBV4-2 combines with J gene TRBJ2-3, with D tentatively TRBD2 (6 bases). Germline V gene data show CDR1 as LGHNA and CDR2 as YNFKEQ. CDR3 length: 13 amino acids. The CDR3 bases are TGTGCCAGCAGCCTCACCACGACCGGGGGATTGCATTTT. Amino acids: CASSLTTTGGLHF.

The chain uses TRBV18 and TRBJ2-7; maybe TRBD2 (6 bases). Germline CDR1 KGHSH, CDR2 LQKENI. Trimming shortened V by 3 bases and J by 3 bases, and 12 bases separated the two germline ends. This CDR3 comprises 14 residues. CDR3 in amino acids: CASSPGTAGYEQYF. Here the CDR3 DNA reads TGTGCCAGCTCACCCGGGACTGCGGGCTACGAGCAGTACTTC.

Written as DNA, the CDR3 is TGTGCCAGCAGCTTAGGACGGACGAACACCGGGGAGCTGTTTTTT. It is translated as CASSLGRTNTGELFF. This sequence joins TRBV5-5 and TRBJ2-2; D is undetermined. CDR3 size: 15 residues. With 2 bases removed from V and 0 bases from J, the gap between germline ends came to 8 bases. CDR1 and CDR2 from the germline V gene are SGHKS and YYEKEE (reference sequence).

J is TRBJ2-2 and V is TRBV7-3; D not certain. V lost 5 bases, J lost 1 base, and 8 bases lay in between. Germline V lookup: CDR1 SGHTA, CDR2 FQGTGA. The CDR3 has 14 residues. CDR3: CASSPDGNTGELFF. The CDR3 DNA follows: TGTGCCAGCAGCCCGGACGGGAACACCGGGGAGCTGTTTTTT.

The chain combines TRBV20-1 with TRBJ1-1, with D uncertain. Germline values: CDR1 DFQATT, CDR2 SNEGSKA (reference sequence). Trimming cost V 6 bases and J 0 bases, with 5 bases left between them. This CDR3 is built from 11 residues. This CDR3 reads CSALLNTEAFF. In DNA, the CDR3 is TGCAGTGCCCTCCTGAACACTGAAGCTTTCTTT.

This chain joins TRBV6-5 and TRBJ1-2, with a possible D match to TRBD1 (5 bases). The CDR3 totals 14 residues. Trimming took 7 bases from V and 3 from J, leaving 15 bases between them. Germline values: CDR1 MNHEY, CDR2 SVGAGI. The CDR3 nucleotides read TGTGCCAGCATACGGGGGTGGAGTGACTATGGCTACACCTTC. Protein product: CASIRGWSDYGYTF.

V is TRBV24-1 and J is TRBJ1-1; 7 bases align to TRBD1. The CDR3 is 12 amino acids. Germline lookup yields CDR1 KGHDR and CDR2 SFDVKD. J was trimmed by 8 bases and V by 3 bases; bases with no gene match: 2. CDR3 in DNA: TGTGCCACCAGTGATGTCAGGGGGGAAGCTTTCTTT. This encodes CATSDVRGEAFF.

The chain has TRBV10-3 and TRBJ2-1; 10 bases line up with TRBD1. J lost 5 bases, V lost 7 bases, and 5 bases had no gene match. Per the germline V gene, CDR1 is ENHRY and CDR2 is SYGVKD. The CDR3 consists of 14 residues. CDR3 region: CAINRDRGNNEQFF. DNA of the CDR3: TGTGCCATCAATCGGGACAGGGGCAACAATGAGCAGTTCTTC.

This chain links TRBV5-1 with TRBJ1-6; D uncertain. The V end lost 0 bases, the J end lost 7 bases, and 2 bases lay between the germline ends. The CDR3 consists of 12 residues. The germline V gene encodes CDR1 SGHRS and CDR2 YFSETQ. The CDR3 region is CASSLENSPLHF. In DNA form, the CDR3 reads TGCGCCAGCAGCTTGGAGAATTCACCCCTCCACTTT.

The chain recombines TRBV6-5 with TRBJ1-5, with D hard to call. CDR1 and CDR2 (germline): MNHEY, SVGAGI. This CDR3 is 12 amino acids long. Trimming removed 4 bases at V and 5 bases at J, with 6 bases between. CDR3 coding DNA: TGTGCCAGCAGTTTATCGGATCAGCCCCAGCATTTT. Translated: CASSLSDQPQHF.

The chain uses TRBV6-5 and TRBJ2-1; a possible D gene is TRBD1 (7 bases). The CDR3 has 15 amino acids. The V end lost 4 bases, the J end lost 7 bases, and 17 bases lay between the germline ends. Germline CDR1 is MNHEY and CDR2 is SVGAGI. The CDR3 is CASSSQGGRRNEQFF. DNA of the CDR3: TGTGCCAGCAGTTCCCAGGGGGGCCGTCGGAATGAGCAGTTCTTC.

The V and J genes are TRBV7-9 and TRBJ2-2; possibly TRBD1 for D (6 bases). The V and J ends lost 6 bases and 6 bases respectively, with 8 bases between them. The CDR3 covers 12 residues. In germline, CDR1 is SEHNR, CDR2 FQNEAQ (reference sequence). In nucleotides, the CDR3 is TGTGCCAGCAGACAGGGATCCGGGGAGCTGTTTTTT. Its protein is CASRQGSGELFF.

This clone was counted only a few times. The chain combines TRBV5-4 with TRBJ1-1, with TRBD1 as a possible D gene (5 bases). Germline V gene lookup returns CDR1 SGHNT and CDR2 YYREEE (reference sequence). Trimming shortened V by 2 bases and J by 11 bases, and 13 bases separated the two germline ends. The CDR3 contains 12 residues. CDR3 sequence reads: CASSFSKQEAFF. The CDR3 DNA sequence: TGTGCCAGCAGCTTTAGTAAACAGGAGGCTTTCTTT.

V usage is TRBV11-3 and J usage is TRBJ2-6; the D is unclear. Trimming left V 5 bases short and J 1 base short, with 12 bases between. The V gene's germline CDR1 is SGHNT and CDR2 YENEEA. The CDR3 sequence is 16 residues long. The CDR3 bases are TGTGCCAGCAGCCCGCGCGCGGAGTCTGGGGCCAACGTCCTGACTTTC. This sequence encodes CASSPRAESGANVLTF. Looking up the rest from reference TRBV11-3 and TRBJ2-6 gives the full variable domain: EAGVVQSPRYKIIEKKQPVAFWCNPISGHNTLYWYLQNLGQGPELLIRYENEEAVDDSQLPKDRFSAERLKGVDSTLKIQPAELGDSAVYLCASSPRAESGANVLTFGAGSRLTVL.

The J gene is TRBJ2-1, the V gene TRBV18; 10 nucleotides agree with TRBD2. Trimming cost V 1 base and J 7 bases; bases outside gene matches: 7. CDR1 and CDR2 (germline): KGHSH, LQKENI. The CDR3 is 16 amino acids. The CDR3 loop is CASSPRAGLAENEQFF. In DNA form, the CDR3 reads TGTGCCAGCTCACCACGGGCAGGACTAGCGGAGAATGAGCAGTTCTTC.

The chain uses TRBV5-4 and TRBJ1-2, with D perhaps TRBD1 (5 bases). Germline V lookup: CDR1 SGHNT, CDR2 YYREEE (reference sequence). V lost 4 bases and J lost 2, with 12 bases in between. This CDR3 is built from 14 residues. The CDR3 sequence is CASSPWGGNYGYTF. CDR3 bases: TGTGCCAGCAGCCCCTGGGGGGGGAACTATGGCTACACCTTC.

V is TRBV7-8 and J is TRBJ1-1; 7 bases align to TRBD1. The ends lost 1 base at V and 5 bases at J; junction bases unmatched: 1. Germline V gives CDR1 SGHVS, CDR2 FQNEAQ. The CDR3 length is 13 residues. The CDR3 region is CASSLDRGTEAFF. CDR3 in DNA: TGTGCCAGCAGCTTAGACAGGGGTACTGAAGCTTTCTTT. The full variable domain, its missing parts supplied by reference TRBV7-8 and TRBJ1-1, is GAGVSQSPRYKVAKRGQDVALRCDPISGHVSLFWYQQALGQGPEFLTYFQNEAQLDKSGLPSDRFFAERPEGSVSTLKIQRTQQEDSAVYLCASSLDRGTEAFFGQGTRLTVV.

The rearrangement uses TRBV5-4 and TRBJ2-1, with D unclear. V was pared by 5 bases and J by 9 bases, with 12 bases between. Per the germline V gene, CDR1 is SGHNT and CDR2 is YYREEE (reference sequence). The CDR3 totals 12 residues. CDR3 region: CASSLPRLEQFF. CDR3 coding DNA: TGTGCCAGCAGTCTCCCCAGACTTGAGCAGTTCTTC.

Notes on this clone: Just one base apart from a much larger clone, this may be a read error. Other nucleotide sequences from this sample produce the same CDR3. The chain uses TRBV7-9 and TRBJ1-2; D may be TRBD1 (5 bases). The CDR3 sequence is 14 residues long. The V end was cut by 5 bases, the J end by 4 bases, with 14 bases between. Germline CDR1 SEHNR, CDR2 FQNEAQ (reference sequence). This CDR3 is CASSPTGLLYGYTF. Here the CDR3 DNA reads TGTGCCAGCAGCCCCACAGGATTACTCTATGGCTACACCTTC. Looking up the rest from reference TRBV7-9 and TRBJ1-2 gives the full variable domain: DTGVSQNPRHKITKRGQNVTFRCDPISEHNRLYWYRQTLGQGPEFLTYFQNEAQLEKSRLLSDRFSAERPKGSFSTLEIQRTEQGDSAMYLCASSPTGLLYGYTFGSGTRLTVV.

This clone has a single count. The chain carries TRBV2 and TRBJ2-7; 10 bases fit TRBD1. With V trimmed by 4 bases and J by 7 bases, 4 bases remained unmatched. Germline V CDR1 and CDR2: SNHLY, FYNNEI. CDR3 length: 13 residues. CDR3 sequence (DNA): TGTGCCAGCAGTGGGGACAGGGGAGGTGAGCAGTACTTC. Its protein is CASSGDRGGEQYF.

The V gene is TRBV11-2, the J gene TRBJ2-2; 10 nucleotides match TRBD2. The trim removed 3 bases at V and 4 bases at J, leaving 11 bases unmatched. Germline CDR1 and CDR2: SGHAT and FQNNGV. The CDR3 totals 18 residues. The CDR3 sequence is CASSLSGGANVVTGELFF. The CDR3 coding sequence is TGTGCCAGCAGCTTGAGCGGGGGGGCCAATGTGGTCACCGGGGAGCTGTTTTTT.

With regard to this clone: This may be a read error: a much more frequent sequence differs by one nucleotide. V usage is TRBV6-5 and J usage is TRBJ1-5, with D perhaps TRBD1 (5 bases). This CDR3 has 14 amino acids. Germline V gives CDR1 MNHEY, CDR2 SVGAGI. In nucleotides, the CDR3 is TGTGCCAGCTCCTCCCGGGGGGGAAATCAGTCCCAGCATTTT. Translating gives CASSSRGGNQSQHF.

The rearrangement joins TRBV24-1 to TRBJ1-4, with a possible D match to TRBD1 (5 bases). CDR1 and CDR2 (germline): KGHDR, SFDVKD. V shed 0 bases and J shed 8 bases, with 12 bases lying between them. CDR3 length: 15 amino acids. The CDR3 protein is CATSDLTGRGEKLFF. The DNA of the CDR3 is TGTGCCACCAGTGATTTGACAGGCCGTGGCGAAAAACTGTTTTTT.

The chain employs TRBV7-2 and TRBJ1-2; D possibly corresponds to TRBD1 (5 bases). Trimming took off 4 bases at V and 0 bases at J, with 12 bases between the two ends. The CDR3 spans 15 residues. Germline values: CDR1 SGHTA, CDR2 FQGNSA. The CDR3 region is CASSSVRGANYGYTF. DNA of the CDR3: TGTGCCAGCAGCTCCGTAAGGGGAGCTAACTATGGCTACACCTTC. Full variable domain (rest looked up from reference TRBV7-2 and TRBJ1-2): GAGVSQSPSNKVTEKGKDVELRCDPISGHTALYWYRQSLGQGLEFLIYFQGNSAPDKSGLPSDRFSAERTGGSVSTLTIQRTQQEDSAVYLCASSSVRGANYGYTFGSGTRLTVV.

J is TRBJ2-1 and V is TRBV3-1 (or the pseudogene TRBV3-2); D may be TRBD1 or TRBD2 (5 bases each). Germline CDR1 is LGHDT and CDR2 is YNNKEL (reference sequence). There are 15 residues in the CDR3. V lost 0 bases, J lost 7 bases, and 13 bases lay in between. In nucleotides, the CDR3 is TGTGCCAGCAGCCAAGACCCGGGACCGAGAAATGAGCAGTTCTTC. This gives the protein CASSQDPGPRNEQFF.

The chain carries TRBV5-8 and TRBJ2-7; perhaps TRBD1 as D (5 bases). Trimming stripped 5 bases from V and 0 bases from J, with 15 bases between. Germline V gives CDR1 SGHTS, CDR2 YDEGEE. The CDR3 has 15 amino acids. The DNA of the CDR3 is TGTGCCAGCAGTACACCCACAGGAGACTCCTACGAGCAGTACTTC. Translating gives CASSTPTGDSYEQYF.

The chain links TRBV3-1 (or the pseudogene TRBV3-2) to TRBJ2-5; D is undetermined. Deletions cut 4 bases from V and 5 bases from J, with 11 bases between. The germline V gene encodes CDR1 LGHDT and CDR2 YNNKEL (reference sequence). The CDR3 consists of 13 residues. The CDR3 protein is CASSPTGRETQYF. CDR3 coding DNA: TGTGCCAGCAGCCCGACTGGACGGGAGACCCAGTACTTC.